This is a list of T cell receptor beta chains from one sample in a study of blood T cell repertoires in COVID-19. TCRdb keeps only in-frame clones here, not all; method: immunoSEQ multiplex PCR. The sample consists of about 210,000 clones, 89% of them appearing once. Input material: peripheral blood. The receptors here all came from a woman in her 40s with acute or convalescent COVID-19. CDR3s include the opening cysteine and the closing phenylalanine or tryptophan. The D gene is left open where the match is weak.

CDR3nt	CDR3aa	d_gene	v_gene	j_gene
TGTGCCAGCAGCTCCATTAGCGGGGGGCCGTACACAGATACGCAGTATTTT	CASSSISGGPYTDTQYF	TRBD2	TRBV2	TRBJ2-3
TGTGCCAGCAAGCCGACAGGTTCTAACACCGGGGAGCTGTTTTTT	CASKPTGSNTGELFF	.	TRBV28	TRBJ2-2
TGTGCCAGCAGCTTAGTTGGAGGGGTGGAGGGAGATACGCAGTATTTT	CASSLVGGVEGDTQYF	.	TRBV7-9	TRBJ2-3
TGTGCTAGTGGTTTGAGGGCAGGGGGCTATAATTCACCCCTCCACTTT	CASGLRAGGYNSPLHF	TRBD1	TRBV12-5	TRBJ1-6
TGTGCCAGCATCCCTGGACTAGCGGGGAGTCCGAACACCGGGGAGCTGTTTTTT	CASIPGLAGSPNTGELFF	TRBD2	TRBV28	TRBJ2-2
TGTGCCAGCAGTCCCCACAGGGACACCGGGGAGCTGTTTTTT	CASSPHRDTGELFF	.	TRBV6-4	TRBJ2-2
TGTGCCAGCAGCGTTGGTAGCGGGGACCAGTATTTT	CASSVGSGDQYF	TRBD2	TRBV9	TRBJ2-3
TGTGCCAGCAGCCAAAGACAGGCCCATCGGGGCTACACCTTC	CASSQRQAHRGYTF	.	TRBV3-1/TRBV3-2	TRBJ1-2
TGTGCCAGCAGTAGGGACAGGGGGAACACTGAAGCTTTCTTT	CASSRDRGNTEAFF	TRBD1	TRBV6-5	TRBJ1-1
TGTGCCAGCAATTTTGAGGGAAACTATGGCTACACCTTC	CASNFEGNYGYTF	.	TRBV12-3/TRBV12-4	TRBJ1-2
TGTGCCACCAGCAGACGACAGTTGGGCATTCAGTACTTC	CATSRRQLGIQYF	.	TRBV15	TRBJ2-4
TGTGCCAGCAGTTACTCGAAGGGCCCCGGACTTGATGGCTACACCTTC	CASSYSKGPGLDGYTF	.	TRBV6-6	TRBJ1-2
TGTGCCAGTAACTATGTAGGCGGGAGAACAGATACGCAGTATTTT	CASNYVGGRTDTQYF	TRBD2	TRBV19	TRBJ2-3
TGTGCCAGCAGCCCACGGACAGAAAGAGTCTATGGCTACACCTTC	CASSPRTERVYGYTF	.	TRBV5-6	TRBJ1-2
TGTGCCAGCAGCGAGCCAGGGGCTCCCTCTGGAAACACCATATATTTT	CASSEPGAPSGNTIYF	.	TRBV9	TRBJ1-3
TGTGCCAGTAGTATGACCCAGGGGGCAGGGGGCTACACCTTC	CASSMTQGAGGYTF	TRBD1	TRBV19	TRBJ1-2
TGCGCCAGCACTACGGACAGGGACCTCTATGGCTACACCTTC	CASTTDRDLYGYTF	TRBD1	TRBV5-1	TRBJ1-2